A single sample gave rise to the 27 T cell receptor beta chains below, sequenced in a study of T cells in Graves' hyperthyroidism and ophthalmopathy. RNA transcripts were the template for amplifying TCR beta CDR3 regions. With the HTBI primer set, the TCR CDR3 went through a first round of RT-PCR. MiXCR, applied by TCRdb to the multiplex PCR reads, yields one record per CDR3 protein. This table has 350,000 to 400,000 distinct CDR3 sequences, about 18% appearing once. Sequencing input: blood. These receptors were taken from a woman between 18 and 29 years old with Graves' hyperthyroidism.

The table lists this clonotype with many counts. J is TRBJ1-6 and V is TRBV6-1; D perhaps matches TRBD1 (5 bases). Looked up from germline, CDR1 is MNHNS and CDR2 is SASEGT. The germline V and J ends were trimmed by 6 bases and 7 bases, with 13 bases remaining between them. CDR3 length: 14 amino acids. The chain's CDR3 is CASRRFQGNSPLHF. CDR3 nucleotide sequence: TGTGCCAGCAGGAGGTTCCAGGGCAATTCACCCCTCCACTTT.

This clonotype was seen many times. The chain is built from TRBV30 and TRBJ1-2; possible D gene TRBD1, 6 bases. Germline CDR1 GTSNPN, CDR2 SVGIG (reference sequence). The CDR3 covers 15 residues. The V gene lost 2 bases and the J gene lost 3 bases, with 16 bases spanning the gap. The CDR3 nucleotides are TGTGCCTGGAGTTTGTGGGGGGGGCGAGACTATGGCTACACCTTC. Residues: CAWSLWGGRDYGYTF. Complete variable domain (other parts from reference TRBV30 and TRBJ1-2): SQTIHQWPATLVQPVGSPLSLECTVEGTSNPNLYWYRQAAGRGLQLLFYSVGIGQISSEVPQNLSASRPQDRQFILSSKKLLLSDSGFYLCAWSLWGGRDYGYTFGSGTRLTVV.

Ten or more counts support this clonotype. The chain links TRBV7-8 to TRBJ1-1, with TRBD1 identical over 10 bases. This CDR3 has 14 amino acids. Germline V gene lookup returns CDR1 SGHVS and CDR2 FQNEAQ. With V trimmed by 5 bases and J by 5 bases, 5 bases remained unmatched. Here the CDR3 reads CASSPGQGRTEAFF. In DNA, the CDR3 is TGTGCCAGCAGCCCGGGACAGGGGAGGACTGAAGCTTTCTTT. Filled out from reference TRBV7-8 and TRBJ1-1, the complete variable domain reads GAGVSQSPRYKVAKRGQDVALRCDPISGHVSLFWYQQALGQGPEFLTYFQNEAQLDKSGLPSDRFFAERPEGSVSTLKIQRTQQEDSAVYLCASSPGQGRTEAFFGQGTRLTVV.

The rearrangement links TRBV3-1 to TRBJ2-2; D remains unclear. This CDR3 comprises 15 residues. Trimming took off 4 bases at V and 4 bases at J, with 13 bases between the two ends. Per germline, CDR1 LGHDT and CDR2 YNNKEL (reference sequence). CDR3 protein: CASSPLDRATGELFF. CDR3 bases: TGTGCCAGCAGCCCGCTCGACCGAGCCACCGGGGAGCTGTTTTTT.

This clonotype was seen at least ten times. The rearrangement joins TRBV20-1 to TRBJ1-2; 8 bases are a match to TRBD1. With V trimmed by 6 bases and J by 8 bases, 5 bases remained unmatched. The CDR3 is 11 residues long. Germline assignment: CDR1 DFQATT and CDR2 SNEGSKA (reference sequence). CDR3 DNA: TGCAGTGCCCGGACAGGGTTGGGCTACACCTTC. It is translated as CSARTGLGYTF.

This clonotype was detected ten times or more. This chain connects TRBV11-3 to TRBJ2-5; 7 nucleotides align to TRBD1. Per germline, CDR1 SGHNT and CDR2 YENEEA. CDR3 length: 15 amino acids. J lost 2 bases, V lost 1 base, and 4 bases had no gene match. CDR3 loop: CASSLGGTAQETQYF. As DNA, the CDR3 is TGTGCCAGCAGCTTAGGAGGGACAGCTCAAGAGACCCAGTACTTC.

The chain combines TRBV15 with TRBJ1-1; weak D call: TRBD1 (5 bases). This CDR3 spans 17 amino acids. Germline V gives CDR1 LNHNV, CDR2 YYDKDF (reference sequence). Trimming removed 3 bases from V and 0 bases from J, with 17 bases in between. This CDR3 is CATSRTNGGILNTEAFF. CDR3 DNA: TGTGCCACCAGCAGGACCAACGGGGGAATATTGAACACTGAAGCTTTCTTT. The full variable domain, rest sourced from reference TRBV15 and TRBJ1-1, is DAMVIQNPRYQVTQFGKPVTLSCSQTLNHNVMYWYQQKSSQAPKLLFHYYDKDFNNEADTPDNFQSRRPNTSFCFLDIRSPGLGDTAMYLCATSRTNGGILNTEAFFGQGTRLTVV.

The table lists this clonotype with many counts. Its ends do not fully match the called genes, so a read error is possible. The V gene is TRBV6-5, the J gene TRBJ2-5; 10 bases align to TRBD2. This CDR3 region has 15 residues. Germline CDR1 is MNHEY and CDR2 is SVGAGI. The CDR3: CASSDSSGGYETQYF. DNA of the CDR3: TGTGCCAGCAGTGACTCTAGCGGGGGTTATGAGACCCAGTACTTC.

In this sample, this clonotype turned up once. This chain connects TRBV5-1 to TRBJ1-2; D is uncertain. Germline V gene sequence: CDR1 SGHRS, CDR2 YFSETQ. Between the trimmed V and J ends, which lost 1 base and 2 bases, there was a span of 6 bases. The CDR3 spans 13 residues. The CDR3 loop is CASSLPPNYGYTF. The CDR3 bases are TGCGCCAGCAGCTTGCCGCCAAACTATGGCTACACCTTC. Full variable domain (rest looked up from reference TRBV5-1 and TRBJ1-2): KAGVTQTPRYLIKTRGQQVTLSCSPISGHRSVSWYQQTPGQGLQFLFEYFSETQRNKGNFPGRFSGRQFSNSRSEMNVSTLELGDSALYLCASSLPPNYGYTFGSGTRLTVV.

This clonotype has at least ten counts. CDR3 DNA: TGTGCCAGCAGCCTTGCCAGGGGGTCCTACGAGCAGTACTTC. Translation gives CASSLARGSYEQYF. V is TRBV11-2 and J is TRBJ2-7; TRBD1 matches at 7 bases. Per germline, CDR1 SGHAT and CDR2 FQNNGV. The CDR3 runs 14 residues. Trimming at V came to 5 bases and at J to 1 base, leaving 5 bases not matched to a gene. The complete variable domain, with remaining parts taken from reference TRBV11-2 and TRBJ2-7, reads EAGVAQSPRYKIIEKRQSVAFWCNPISGHATLYWYQQILGQGPKLLIQFQNNGVVDDSQLPKDRFSAERLKGVDSTLKIQPAKLEDSAVYLCASSLARGSYEQYFGPGTRLTVT.

This clonotype was counted many times. This rearrangement joins TRBV10-3 to TRBJ2-2, with TRBD1 matching 9 bases. Trimming removed 9 bases from V and 6 bases from J; junction bases left unmatched: 8. Germline CDR1 is ENHRY and CDR2 is SYGVKD. This CDR3 is built from 14 residues. The CDR3 sequence is CAMRDRERAGELFF. DNA of the CDR3: TGTGCCATGAGGGACAGGGAACGGGCCGGGGAGCTGTTTTTT.

The chain uses TRBV30 and TRBJ1-6, with 7 bases lining up with TRBD1. Trimming at V came to 4 bases and at J to 7 bases, leaving 10 bases not matched to a gene. The CDR3 consists of 15 residues. Germline-derived CDR1 and CDR2 are GTSNPN and SVGIG (reference sequence). The CDR3 nucleotides read TGTGCCTGGATAAACAGGGGTCTGTCGAATTCACCCCTCCACTTT. This translates into CAWINRGLSNSPLHF.

This sequence joins TRBV27 and TRBJ1-1; D might be TRBD1 (6 bases). Trimming stripped 2 bases from V and 4 bases from J, with 14 bases between. This CDR3 has 15 residues. The V gene's germline CDR1 is MNHEY and CDR2 SMNVEV (reference sequence). The CDR3 here is CASSLNRVLGTEAFF. In nucleotides, the CDR3 is TGTGCCAGCAGTTTAAACAGGGTTTTGGGCACTGAAGCTTTCTTT.

This clonotype was observed at least ten times. V gene TRBV6-1 combines with J gene TRBJ1-2, with TRBD1 as a possible D gene (6 bases). The CDR3 runs 13 residues. V lost 4 bases and J lost 2, with 8 bases in between. The V gene's germline CDR1 is MNHNS and CDR2 SASEGT. CDR3 sequence (DNA): TGTGCCAGCAGTGGTGGACAGAACTATGGCTACACCTTC. Translation: CASSGGQNYGYTF.

This chain uses TRBV3-1 with TRBJ2-5, with D possibly matching TRBD2 (6 bases). Germline-derived CDR1 and CDR2 are LGHDT and YNNKEL (reference sequence). V was pared by 1 base and J by 7 bases, with 19 bases between. This CDR3 contains 16 residues. The CDR3 is CASSQGQTRDRGTQYF. The CDR3, as DNA: TGTGCCAGCAGCCAAGGCCAGACTAGGGACCGTGGGACCCAGTACTTC.

In the case of this clonotype: With a much larger clone just one base away, this may be a read error. Lacking the conserved final phenylalanine or tryptophan, this CDR3 likely reflects a read error. The rearrangement uses TRBV4-1 and TRBJ1-1; TRBD1 matches 8 bases. CDR1 and CDR2 (germline): MGHRA, YSYEKL. V shed 1 base, J shed 3 bases, and the junction held 7 bases outside the gene matches. The CDR3 length is 16 residues. CDR3: CASSQGIRGRDTEAFL. In nucleotides, the CDR3 is TGCGCCAGCAGCCAAGGGATCAGGGGGCGCGACACTGAAGCTTTCTTG.

The gene calls are TRBV15 and TRBJ2-7; D might be TRBD1 or TRBD2, each matching 5 bases. This CDR3 is 15 amino acids long. V lost 3 bases and J 4 bases, leaving 16 bases between the germline ends. Germline lookup yields CDR1 LNHNV and CDR2 YYDKDF (reference sequence). CDR3 loop: CATSSTGTAIYEQYF. The CDR3 DNA sequence: TGTGCCACCAGCAGCACCGGGACCGCGATTTACGAGCAGTACTTC.

This chain uses TRBV29-1 with TRBJ2-5; possibly TRBD2 for D (6 bases). The CDR3 has 11 amino acids. With 7 bases removed from V and 5 bases from J, the gap between germline ends came to 11 bases. The germline CDR1 and CDR2 sequences are SQVTM and ANQGSEA. The CDR3 nucleotides are TGCAGCGACACCCGGGGGGAGACCCAGTACTTC. It codes for CSDTRGETQYF.

This clonotype was observed at least ten times. The rearrangement links TRBV11-3 to TRBJ2-7; 7 bases agree with TRBD1. V dropped 3 bases and J dropped 5; count of bases not matched to a gene: 13. This CDR3 contains 16 residues. Germline CDR1 is SGHNT and CDR2 is YENEEA. CDR3 coding DNA: TGTGCCAGCAGCTTCTTTGAAACAGGGGTTGAGGACGAGCAGTACTTC. Translated, it gives CASSFFETGVEDEQYF. The whole variable domain, remainder taken from reference TRBV11-3 and TRBJ2-7, is EAGVVQSPRYKIIEKKQPVAFWCNPISGHNTLYWYLQNLGQGPELLIRYENEEAVDDSQLPKDRFSAERLKGVDSTLKIQPAELGDSAVYLCASSFFETGVEDEQYFGPGTRLTVT.

This clonotype was seen at least ten times. This chain joins TRBV6-1 and TRBJ2-2; unclear D gene. Germline V gene sequence: CDR1 MNHNS, CDR2 SASEGT. The CDR3 has 13 residues. The ends were cut back, 4 bases at V and 4 bases at J, with 7 bases in the middle. CDR3 in DNA: TGTGCCAGCAGTGGCTTGGGCACCGGGGAGCTGTTTTTT. Translation gives CASSGLGTGELFF.

The chain employs TRBV20-1 and TRBJ2-7; D is uncertain. Trimming pared 1 base from V and 6 bases from J, leaving 16 bases between. CDR1 and CDR2 from the germline V gene are DFQATT and SNEGSKA (reference sequence). The CDR3 covers 14 residues. DNA for the CDR3: TGCAGTGCTAGAGCGGGCTTGACGTTGGGCGAGCAGTACTTC. Its protein is CSARAGLTLGEQYF.

This clonotype showed up many times. The gene calls are TRBV10-3 and TRBJ2-5; D unclear. Trimming left V 4 bases short and J 5 bases short, with 11 bases between. Per the germline V gene, CDR1 is ENHRY and CDR2 is SYGVKD. The CDR3 runs to 13 residues. Written as DNA, the CDR3 is TGTGCCATCAGTGGGAACCAGAGGGAGACCCAGTACTTC. It encodes CAISGNQRETQYF.

This clonotype was counted at least ten times. This chain links TRBV27 with TRBJ2-5; perhaps TRBD2 as D (5 bases). CDR1 and CDR2 (germline): MNHEY, SMNVEV (reference sequence). There are 13 residues in the CDR3. Trimming removed 4 bases from V and 3 bases from J, with 9 bases in between. CDR3 DNA sequence: TGTGCCAGCAGTTCTCTAGCTAAAGAGACCCAGTACTTC. Encoded protein: CASSSLAKETQYF.

The rearrangement joins TRBV12-3 or TRBV12-4 to TRBJ2-2; TRBD1 agrees at 9 bases. This CDR3 region has 13 residues. With V trimmed by 5 bases and J by 10 bases, 5 bases remained unmatched. CDR3 sequence reads: CASSVYRGQELFF. The CDR3 region has the DNA TGTGCCAGCAGTGTCTACAGGGGGCAGGAGCTGTTTTTT.

This clonotype was seen repeatedly, ten times or more. V and J are TRBV6-1 and TRBJ1-2, with D hard to call. The CDR3 runs to 14 residues. V lost 0 bases and J lost 4, with 9 bases in between. Looked up from germline, CDR1 is MNHNS and CDR2 is SASEGT. The CDR3 DNA is TGTGCCAGCAGTGAAGCGCTCGGCGGCTATGGCTACACCTTC. It translates to CASSEALGGYGYTF.

This clonotype was seen at least ten times. This chain connects TRBV6-5 to TRBJ2-7; D may correspond to TRBD1 or TRBD2 (5 bases each). Germline V CDR1 and CDR2: MNHEY, SVGAGI. The CDR3 loop spans 15 amino acids. V was shortened by 6 bases and J by 0 bases, with 15 bases between the two germline ends. CDR3 in DNA: TGTGCCAGCAGATTAGTGGGACGGAACTCCTACGAGCAGTACTTC. Translating it yields CASRLVGRNSYEQYF.

The chain couples TRBV20-1 to TRBJ1-3; possible D gene TRBD1, 5 bases. Germline V lookup: CDR1 DFQATT, CDR2 SNEGSKA (reference sequence). V was cut by 6 bases and J by 1 base, with 19 bases left in between. The CDR3 is made up of 16 amino acids. The CDR3 loop reads CSALPTQGRSGNTIYF. As DNA, the CDR3 is TGCAGTGCCCTCCCGACCCAGGGTCGGTCTGGAAACACCATATATTTT.